Here is one TCR beta chain with its context. Other DNA variants within this sample encode the same CDR3. CDR3 length equals 15 residues. CDR1 is SNHLY and CDR2 is FYNNEI in the germline V gene. Deletions cut 4 bases from V and 2 bases from J, with 12 bases between. Produced via immunoSEQ multiplex PCR; TCRdb's table is partial and in-frame only. The table includes about 380,000 clones, 87% detected once. The data stem from a study of blood T cell repertoires in COVID-19. Either two negative PCRs, clearance, or symptom resolution qualified Cohort 3 donors as recovered. Sequenced: PBMCs or T cells enriched from blood (not recorded which). The receptor comes from a woman in her twenties or thirties who had recovered from COVID-19. The chain combines TRBV2 with TRBJ2-1; D might be TRBD1 (6 bases). CDR3 protein: CASSARRGTYNEQFF. As DNA, the CDR3 is TGTGCCAGCAGTGCCCGCAGGGGCACCTACAATGAGCAGTTCTTC.